This T cell receptor (beta chain) stems from a study of T cell repertoires in cytomegalovirus infection. This clonotype was picked up a small number of times. The V gene lost 6 bases and the J gene lost 2 bases, with 11 bases spanning the gap. This CDR3 contains 14 residues. In TCRdb, the reads were re-called with MiXCR into one record per CDR3 protein. This table holds a few hundred thousand distinct CDR3 sequences, approximately 15% found once. The sequence was obtained from a human donor in good health (CMV status not recorded). Some clones in this sample may be carry-over from other donors' samples. This chain connects TRBV12-3 or TRBV12-4 to TRBJ1-5; D unclear. The sequencing input was CD8+ T cells from PBMCs. This CDR3 reads CASRPGWGNQPQHF. As DNA, the CDR3 is TGTGCCAGCAGGCCGGGTTGGGGCAATCAGCCCCAGCATTTT.